This TCR beta chain was recovered during a study of PD-1 blockade in classical Hodgkin lymphoma. In the case of this clone: Its antigen is unidentified.

Every patient relapsed after autologous stem cell transplantation, and brentuximab vedotin exposure varied. This CDR3 has 15 residues. Trimming cost V 5 bases and J 0 bases; bases outside gene matches: 3. Germline V gives CDR1 LNHDA, CDR2 SQIVND (reference sequence). Study-level points and caveats: TCR diversity in CD4+, not CD8+, cells rose significantly by C4D1. The authors excluded patients who started nivolumab under 1 year after ASCT.

The table came from immunoSEQ multiplex PCR; TCRdb's copy has only in-frame clones and leaves some out. The sample has tens of thousands of clones, approximately 88% seen once; the top ten hold 20% to 25%. The source was peripheral blood mononuclear cells (PBMCs), collected at baseline. This sequence joins TRBV19 and TRBJ1-5, with 8 bases fitting TRBD1. This receptor was obtained from a human donor with classical Hodgkin lymphoma. The CDR3 region is CASSPGQGSNQPQHF. CDR3 coding DNA: TGTGCCAGTAGTCCCGGACAGGGTAGCAATCAGCCCCAGCATTTT.